The sequence of this T cell receptor (beta chain) was determined in a study of CD8+ T cells in alopecia areata. Overall study context: Tofacitinib ran for 6 to 18 months before 6 months off drug. Notes on the study in general: Especially in alopecia totalis/universalis, lesional scalp showed greater clonality than normal scalp did. Mice showed TCR sharing more clearly than patients did, possibly owing to HLA. One nonresponder leaves baseline CD8+ expansion's link to response uncertain.

Germline assignment: CDR1 SNHLY and CDR2 FYNNEI. Trimming left V 3 bases short and J 3 bases short, with 11 bases between. The CDR3 totals 14 residues. The treatment was: oral pan-JAK inhibitor, 5-10 mg twice daily. Concerning this clone: The antigen is not known.

The authors extracted RNA and reverse transcribed it into cDNA as the sequencing template. Using immunoSEQ multiplex PCR, the repertoire was profiled, and TCRdb retains in-frame clones only, with some absent. The repertoire holds 200,000 to 250,000 clones, with about 64% as singletons. This receptor was taken from a human donor with alopecia areata. This chain links TRBV2 with TRBJ1-2, with D hard to call. The sequencing used CD4+ T cells sorted from blood, collected at week 4, from a patient treated with tofacitinib. The CDR3 spells CASSEAGADYGYTF. The CDR3, as DNA: TGTGCCAGCAGTGAGGCAGGAGCCGACTATGGCTACACCTTC.